The next 23 T cell receptor beta chains were all read from a single sample in a study of T cell repertoires in cytomegalovirus infection. Each CDR3 protein is one row after TCRdb ran MiXCR on the reads. The sample contains fewer than 550,000 distinct CDR3 sequences, roughly 10% of which appear only once. The sequencing sample was made of PBMCs. Receptor source: a human donor in good health (CMV status not recorded). Some clones in this sample may be carry-over from other donors' samples.

The chain is built from TRBV30 and TRBJ2-2; D gene unclear. CDR3 length equals 17 residues. Trimming shortened V by 2 bases and J by 0 bases, and 16 bases separated the two germline ends. In germline, CDR1 is GTSNPN, CDR2 SVGIG (reference sequence). In DNA form, the CDR3 reads TGTGCCTGGAGTTATACGAAGACGGCCCCGAACACCGGGGAGCTGTTTTTT. Translating it yields CAWSYTKTAPNTGELFF.

Notes on this clonotype: Given a much more abundant clone one base away, this may be a read error. The chain couples TRBV2 to TRBJ1-1; D perhaps matches TRBD1 (5 bases). This CDR3 is 14 amino acids long. Germline assignment: CDR1 SNHLY and CDR2 FYNNEI. The CDR3 here is CASNEAGAPTEAFF. In DNA form, the CDR3 reads TGTGCCAGCAATGAAGCCGGGGCCCCTACTGAAGCTTTCTTT.

For this clonotype: Being one base from a much bigger clone, this may be a read error. This rearrangement joins TRBV19 to TRBJ2-2; 7 bases match TRBD1. CDR1 is LNHDA, CDR2 SQIVND, per germline (reference sequence). V dropped 10 bases and J dropped 2; count of bases not matched to a gene: 13. CDR3 length: 16 amino acids. DNA for the CDR3: TGTGCCATTTACTTTCCGGGACAGCAAAACACCGGGGAGCTGTTTTTT. Residues: CAIYFPGQQNTGELFF.

This chain connects TRBV9 to TRBJ2-1; the D gene is possibly TRBD2 (6 bases). V dropped 2 bases and J dropped 4 bases, with 13 bases sitting between them. This CDR3 has 15 residues. CDR1 is SGDLS and CDR2 is YYNGEE in the germline V gene. CDR3 in DNA: TGTGCCAGCAGCGTTGCTAGCGAGGGATACAATGAGCAGTTCTTC. Protein sequence: CASSVASEGYNEQFF.

The V and J genes are TRBV10-3 and TRBJ2-1; D is perhaps TRBD1 (6 bases). Per germline, CDR1 ENHRY and CDR2 SYGVKD. The CDR3 is made up of 16 amino acids. The V end lost 7 bases, the J end lost 0 bases, and 16 bases lay between the germline ends. This CDR3 reads CAINGDGQSSYNEQFF. The CDR3 DNA reads as TGTGCCATCAATGGAGATGGACAGAGCTCCTACAATGAGCAGTTCTTC.

This clonotype was detected many times. At one of its ends the junction is not consistent with the germline gene, which may arise from a read error. The chain combines TRBV12-3 or TRBV12-4 with TRBJ2-2; D unclear. The CDR3 is made up of 12 amino acids. CDR3 region: CACRVGTGELFF. The DNA of the CDR3 is TGTGCCTGCAGAGTGGGTACCGGGGAGCTGTTTTTT.

This clonotype was found many times. The gene calls are TRBV19 and TRBJ1-4; D may be TRBD1 (6 bases). The V end was cut by 3 bases, the J end by 3 bases, with 11 bases between. Looked up from germline, CDR1 is LNHDA and CDR2 is SQIVND (reference sequence). The CDR3 sequence is 15 residues long. The CDR3 loop reads CASSIPGAANEKLFF. CDR3 coding DNA: TGTGCCAGTAGTATTCCGGGGGCGGCTAATGAAAAACTGTTTTTT.

V usage is TRBV20-1 and J usage is TRBJ1-2; unclear D gene. This CDR3 has 13 amino acids. The germline gives CDR1 DFQATT, CDR2 SNEGSKA (reference sequence). V was cut by 3 bases and J by 4 bases, with 12 bases left in between. The CDR3 sequence is CSASTNTFYGYTF. The CDR3 coding sequence is TGCAGTGCTAGTACAAACACTTTCTATGGCTACACCTTC.

CDR3: CASSPLRRYEQYF. The CDR3 bases are TGCGCCAGCAGCCCCCTGCGGAGGTACGAGCAGTACTTC. The chain has TRBV5-1 and TRBJ2-7, with a tentative D call TRBD2 (5 bases). The length of the CDR3 is 13 residues. The germline V gene has CDR1 SGHRS and CDR2 YFSETQ. V shed 4 bases and J shed 4 bases, with 12 bases lying between them.

This clonotype was seen repeatedly, ten times or more. The rearrangement links TRBV7-2 to TRBJ2-1; D ambiguous. The V gene's germline CDR1 is SGHTA and CDR2 FQGNSA. The V gene lost 5 bases and the J gene lost 13 bases, with 15 bases spanning the gap. The CDR3 consists of 12 residues. The CDR3 sequence: CASSRHSYTQFF. CDR3 coding DNA: TGTGCCAGCAGCAGGCACTCTTATACACAGTTCTTC.

In this sample, this clonotype turned up many times. V usage is TRBV11-2 and J usage is TRBJ1-3; D is possibly TRBD1 (5 bases). CDR1 SGHAT and CDR2 FQNNGV come from the germline V gene. The CDR3 spans 18 residues. Between the trimmed V and J ends, which lost 0 bases and 0 bases, there was a span of 15 bases. The CDR3 DNA is TGTGCCAGCAGCTTAGATCAAGACGGGGACGGCTCTGGAAACACCATATATTTT. Translation gives CASSLDQDGDGSGNTIYF.

The chain joins TRBV29-1 to TRBJ2-7, with TRBD2 matching over 13 bases. Germline V gene data show CDR1 as SQVTM and CDR2 as ANQGSEA. The CDR3 runs 17 residues. Trimming cost V 0 bases and J 6 bases; bases outside gene matches: 11. CDR3 in DNA: TGCAGCGTTGAAGATGCCCTAACGGGACTAGCGGGACGCGAGCAGTACTTC. Encoded protein: CSVEDALTGLAGREQYF.

The chain combines TRBV12-3 or TRBV12-4 with TRBJ2-1, with 16 bases lining up with TRBD2. Losses at the gene ends were 5 bases for V and 7 bases for J; bases not matched to a gene: 5. The CDR3 runs 16 residues. CDR3 nucleotides: TGTGCCAGCAGTCCGGGACTAGCGGGGGGGGGGAATGAGCAGTTCTTC. It translates to CASSPGLAGGGNEQFF.

This clonotype was seen many times. The gene calls are TRBV6-1 and TRBJ1-2; D call uncertain. CDR3 length: 13 residues. CDR1 MNHNS and CDR2 SASEGT come from the germline V gene. Between the trimmed V and J ends, which lost 5 bases and 10 bases, there was a span of 17 bases. CDR3 DNA: TGTGCCAGCAGTCGGGATCTCGGGGTACACTACACCTTC. Translation gives CASSRDLGVHYTF.

In this sample, this clonotype turned up many times. The V call is TRBV5-4, the J call TRBJ1-1, with 7 bases that match TRBD1. CDR1 is SGHNT and CDR2 is YYREEE in the germline V gene (reference sequence). V trimming: 2 bases; J trimming: 1 base; junction bases outside the gene matches: 5. CDR3 length: 15 residues. CDR3 in DNA: TGTGCCAGCAGCTTATTCAGGGGGGAGAACACTGAAGCTTTCTTT. Amino acids: CASSLFRGENTEAFF.

At least ten counts were recorded for this clonotype. This sequence joins TRBV5-4 and TRBJ1-2, with D perhaps matching TRBD1 (6 bases). This CDR3 region has 15 residues. CDR1 SGHNT and CDR2 YYREEE come from the germline V gene (reference sequence). Trimming left V 0 bases short and J 8 bases short, with 17 bases between. The CDR3 loop reads CASSLAPIQGNGYTF. The CDR3, as DNA: TGTGCCAGCAGCTTGGCCCCCATACAGGGAAACGGCTACACCTTC. Supplemented by reference TRBV5-4 and TRBJ1-2, the full variable domain reads ETGVTQSPTHLIKTRGQQVTLRCSSQSGHNTVSWYQQALGQGPQFIFQYYREEENGRGNFPPRFSGLQFPNYSSELNVNALELDDSALYLCASSLAPIQGNGYTFGSGTRLTVV.

Points on this clonotype: Germline is not matched at one junction end, which may reflect a read error. The V and J genes are TRBV6-5 and TRBJ2-7, with 10 bases identical to TRBD1. Germline CDR1 MNHEY, CDR2 SVGAGI. This CDR3 has 13 residues. The CDR3 protein is CASKTTGGYAQYF. The CDR3 DNA is TGTGCCAGCAAAACGACAGGGGGCTACGCGCAGTACTTC.

This clonotype was counted ten times or more. The rearrangement joins TRBV9 to TRBJ2-5, with no clear D. The CDR3 loop spans 13 amino acids. V lost 0 bases, J lost 0 bases, and 3 bases lay in between. Germline CDR1 SGDLS, CDR2 YYNGEE. CDR3 residues: CASSVAHQETQYF. DNA for the CDR3: TGTGCCAGCAGCGTAGCCCACCAAGAGACCCAGTACTTC.

There are many counts of this clonotype. The chain employs TRBV7-2 and TRBJ2-3, with D hard to call. V lost 3 bases and J lost 2, with 6 bases in between. The CDR3 runs 13 residues. Germline V gene lookup returns CDR1 SGHTA and CDR2 FQGNSA. The CDR3 DNA sequence: TGTGCCAGCAGCTTTACAGACACAGATACGCAGTATTTT. Amino acid sequence: CASSFTDTDTQYF.

This clonotype was detected many times. The chain is built from TRBV5-4 and TRBJ2-5; TRBD2 matches 10 bases. Germline CDR1 reads SGHNT; CDR2 reads YYREEE (reference sequence). The junction had 2 bases not matched to a gene; V was cut back by 0 bases and J by 0 bases. The CDR3 has 16 amino acids. Written as DNA, the CDR3 is TGTGCCAGCAGCTTGGGGCTAGCGGGGGACCAAGAGACCCAGTACTTC. This gives the protein CASSLGLAGDQETQYF.

The chain combines TRBV6-2 or TRBV6-3 with TRBJ2-3; 10 nucleotides agree with TRBD2. This CDR3 contains 16 residues. Germline values: CDR1 MNHEY, CDR2 SVGEGT. Trimming removed 5 bases from V and 4 bases from J; junction bases left unmatched: 9. The CDR3: CASSNPSGGGPDTQYF. CDR3 DNA sequence: TGTGCCAGCAGTAACCCAAGCGGGGGGGGTCCAGATACGCAGTATTTT.

The V and J genes are TRBV29-1 and TRBJ2-7, with TRBD1 identical over 8 bases. The germline V gene encodes CDR1 SQVTM and CDR2 ANQGSEA. J was trimmed by 3 bases and V by 0 bases; bases with no gene match: 4. The CDR3 has 14 amino acids. CDR3: CSVEDWTGNYEQYF. DNA for the CDR3: TGCAGCGTTGAAGACTGGACAGGGAACTACGAGCAGTACTTC.

This clonotype was seen a handful of times. This chain connects TRBV5-1 to TRBJ1-1, with D uncertain. The CDR3 runs to 15 residues. Germline V gene data show CDR1 as SGHRS and CDR2 as YFSETQ. Trimming cost V 0 bases and J 1 base, with 10 bases left between them. The CDR3 spells CASSLDGPPNTEAFF. DNA for the CDR3: TGCGCCAGCAGCTTGGATGGGCCCCCGAACACTGAAGCTTTCTTT. Full variable domain (rest looked up from reference TRBV5-1 and TRBJ1-1): KAGVTQTPRYLIKTRGQQVTLSCSPISGHRSVSWYQQTPGQGLQFLFEYFSETQRNKGNFPGRFSGRQFSNSRSEMNVSTLELGDSALYLCASSLDGPPNTEAFFGQGTRLTVV.